Listed below are T cell receptor beta chains from one sample, sequenced in a study of blood T cell repertoires in COVID-19. Sequenced by immunoSEQ multiplex PCR; TCRdb stores in-frame clones only, minus some. The sample has 60,000 to 90,000 clones; 70% to 90% are singletons. The specimen was peripheral blood. These receptors were taken from a man aged 60 to 69 with COVID-19, enrolled during active disease. Both conserved end residues are part of each CDR3. D genes are given only for firm matches.

TRBV7-2,TRBD2,TRBJ2-3,CASSLAGGTDTQYF,TGTGCCAGCAGCTTAGCGGGGGGGACAGATACGCAGTATTTT
TRBV6-6,TRBD2,TRBJ2-7,CASSYSLAGGRDEQYF,TGTGCCAGCAGTTACTCCTTGGCGGGGGGAAGGGACGAGCAGTACTTC
TRBV4-2,-,TRBJ2-2,CASSQRSGGGELFF,TGTGCCAGCAGCCAAAGATCCGGAGGCGGGGAGCTGTTTTTT
TRBV30,TRBD1,TRBJ1-5,CAWSNRGPEPQHF,TGTGCCTGGAGTAACAGGGGGCCGGAGCCCCAGCATTTT
TRBV6-5,TRBD1,TRBJ2-7,CASSYSGTGSYEQYF,TGTGCCAGCAGTTACTCCGGGACAGGCTCCTACGAGCAGTACTTC
TRBV9,TRBD2,TRBJ2-1,CASSVNSGSPLSYNEQFF,TGTGCCAGCAGCGTAAATAGCGGGAGCCCCCTCTCCTACAATGAGCAGTTCTTC
TRBV2,TRBD1,TRBJ1-2,CASLQTQGNGGYTF,TGTGCCAGCCTGCAAACACAGGGGAACGGTGGCTACACCTTC
TRBV4-1,TRBD1,TRBJ1-2,CASSQDDRVHGYTF,TGCGCCAGCAGCCAAGATGACAGGGTACATGGCTACACCTTC
TRBV6-4,TRBD1,TRBJ2-2,CASSDPIPGQGKAGELFF,TGTGCCAGCAGTGACCCAATCCCGGGACAGGGGAAGGCCGGGGAGCTGTTTTTT
TRBV24-1,TRBD2,TRBJ2-1,CATSGTGGHDEQFF,TGTGCCACCAGTGGGACGGGAGGGCATGATGAGCAGTTCTTC
TRBV7-3,TRBD2,TRBJ2-1,CASSQGSGSFYEQFF,TGTGCCAGCAGTCAGGGTAGCGGGAGCTTTTATGAGCAGTTCTTC
TRBV29-1,-,TRBJ2-1,CSVSGSYNEQFF,TGCAGCGTTAGCGGCTCCTACAATGAGCAGTTCTTC
TRBV7-3,-,TRBJ1-1,CASSLTGGTMNTEAFF,TGTGCCAGCAGCTTAACGGGGGGGACCATGAACACTGAAGCTTTCTTT
TRBV20-1,TRBD1,TRBJ1-1,CSASRLTGASWDTEAFF,TGCAGTGCTAGTAGGTTAACAGGGGCCTCCTGGGACACTGAAGCTTTCTTT